This record covers a single T cell receptor (beta chain). Its antigen remains unknown. Mismatch with germline at one junction end may stem from a read error. The data stem from a study of T-cell memory formation after mild COVID-19. In the study overall: Largely, TCR clusters stayed within a single donor. Study observations and caveats: Day 37-peaking second-wave clones had unconfirmed SARS-CoV-2 specificity. Of the contracting clones, CD4+ ones lay mainly in CM and EM, and CD8+ ones in EMRA.

TCRalpha and TCRbeta libraries used 5'RACE with constant-segment primers and UMIs. MiXCR, run by TCRdb on the 5' RACE reads, gives a single entry per CDR3 protein. The sample comprises 400,000 or so distinct CDR3 sequences, 20% of which are singletons, and 7.5% to 9.5% rests with the top ten. This CDR3 has 14 residues. Per the germline V gene, CDR1 is SSHAT and CDR2 is FNYEAQ (reference sequence). Sequencing was performed on PBMCs or a T cell subset sorted from them (not recorded which). This receptor was obtained from an adult woman who had mild COVID-19 (a few samples of this study predate the infection). Cell type and time point are not known. The genes are TRBV7-7 and TRBJ2-3; 11 nucleotides agree with TRBD2. CDR3 in amino acids: CASSLTSGSDTQYF. In nucleotides, the CDR3 is TGTGCTAGCAGCTTAACTAGCGGGAGCGATACGCAGTATTTT. Variable domain in full (rest from reference TRBV7-7 and TRBJ2-3): GAGVSQSPRYKVTKRGQDVTLRCDPISSHATLYWYQQALGQGPEFLTYFNYEAQPDKSGLPSDRFSAERPEGSISTLTIQRTEQRDSAMYRCASSLTSGSDTQYFGPGTRLTVL.